The source of this TCR beta chain is a study of blood T cells in healthy people across ages. Study-level findings and limits: The long-lived group displayed more naive CD4+ cells, plus higher diversity, than the aged donors did. Across samples, TCR beta diversity tracked strongly with naive T cell percentage. Unknown donor CMV status possibly confounded expanded clonotype changes.

Turning to this clonotype: What it binds is unknown.

CDR1 and CDR2 from the germline V gene are MNHEY and SMNVEV (reference sequence). The trim removed 6 bases at V and 6 bases at J, leaving 7 bases unmatched. The CDR3 is 13 residues long. Using a J-beta primer mix together with a sample-barcoded 5' primer, a second PCR was run for roughly 7 to 11 cycles. Each CDR3 protein is one row after TCRdb ran MiXCR on the 5' RACE reads. The profile shows 660,000 or so distinct CDR3 sequences, approximately 59% of them singletons. This receptor was obtained from a man aged 55 to 69 in good health. This rearrangement joins TRBV27 to TRBJ1-2; TRBD1 matches 7 bases. Sequencing input: blood. The CDR3 DNA follows: TGTGCCAGCAGCAACCGGGACAGACATGGCTACACCTTC. Residues: CASSNRDRHGYTF.